This T cell receptor beta chain was obtained from a study of T cell responses to AZD1222 COVID-19 vaccine. Findings and caveats of the study: Spike as a whole was targeted by vaccine-associated CD4 TCRs, dominant at 160-218 and 743-854.

Regarding this clone: Its antigen is not known.

The table came from immunoSEQ multiplex PCR; TCRdb's copy has only in-frame clones and leaves some out. In the table there are 70,000 to 90,000 clones, about nine tenths of which are singletons. After removal of 5 bases from V and 5 bases from J, the junction contained 9 bases not matched to a gene. Germline values: CDR1 LGHDT, CDR2 YNNKEL (reference sequence). This CDR3 region has 15 residues. This sequence was found in an adult who received the AZD1222 COVID-19 vaccine. Sequencing used peripheral blood, obtained 28 days after the second AZD1222 dose. This sequence joins TRBV3-1 (or the pseudogene TRBV3-2) and TRBJ2-1; 7 positions agree with TRBD1. CDR3: CASSDGTAVDNEQFF. The CDR3 coding sequence is TGTGCCAGCAGCGACGGGACAGCAGTCGACAATGAGCAGTTCTTC.